Presented here are 31 T cell receptor beta chains from one specimen sequenced in a study of T-cell reconstitution after alpha-beta-depleted transplantation in children. Construction of the TCRbeta library involved unique molecular identifiers. MiXCR was run by TCRdb on the PCR reads, yielding one entry per CDR3 protein. The profile shows 120,000 or so distinct CDR3 sequences, approximately 22% of them singletons. Material: PBMCs, mostly from graft donor cells, obtained 180 days after TCRalphabeta/CD19-depleted stem cell transplant. These receptors came from a male patient aged 2-15 years who had a stem cell transplant for chronic granulomatous disease, so the T cells may come from the graft donor.

This chain uses TRBV15 with TRBJ1-4; D is perhaps TRBD1 (6 bases). Trimming stripped 5 bases from V and 11 bases from J, with 18 bases between. The CDR3 totals 14 residues. Per germline, CDR1 LNHNV and CDR2 YYDKDF (reference sequence). The CDR3 DNA is TGTGCCACCAGCGAGGACAGCTCGGGTTGGAAACTGTTTTTT. This sequence encodes CATSEDSSGWKLFF.

By frequency in the sample, this clonotype is medium-sized. The J gene is TRBJ2-1, the V gene TRBV11-2; no definite D call. The germline CDR1 and CDR2 sequences are SGHAT and FQNNGV. Trimming took off 3 bases at V and 5 bases at J, with 11 bases between the two ends. The CDR3 has 14 residues. CDR3: CASSFLADHNEQFF. Written as DNA, the CDR3 is TGTGCCAGCAGCTTTTTGGCGGACCACAATGAGCAGTTCTTC.

This clonotype has only a few counts. The chain couples TRBV5-6 to TRBJ2-4, with D uncertain. Germline V gene lookup returns CDR1 SGHDT and CDR2 YYEEEE. The V end was cut by 2 bases, the J end by 8 bases, with 5 bases between. The CDR3 covers 11 residues. The CDR3 DNA reads as TGTGCCAGCAGCTTAGGAGACATTCAGTACTTC. Its translation: CASSLGDIQYF.

This rearrangement joins TRBV5-6 to TRBJ1-1, with no clear D. This CDR3 comprises 14 residues. V was pared by 4 bases and J by 4 bases, with 14 bases between. The germline V gene encodes CDR1 SGHDT and CDR2 YYEEEE. The CDR3 DNA reads as TGTGCCAGCAGCCCCTCTACATGGGGCACTGAAGCTTTCTTT. This sequence encodes CASSPSTWGTEAFF.

Ten or more counts support this clonotype. The rearrangement links TRBV7-3 to TRBJ2-2, with TRBD1 matching 8 bases. This CDR3 comprises 15 residues. Germline CDR1 SGHTA, CDR2 FQGTGA. The J segment lost 2 bases and the V segment lost 4 bases, leaving 3 bases of the junction unmatched. CDR3 protein: CASSSGGFNTGELFF. The CDR3 nucleotides read TGTGCCAGCAGCTCAGGGGGCTTTAACACCGGGGAGCTGTTTTTT.

V gene TRBV7-9 combines with J gene TRBJ2-1; D gene uncertain. Deletions cut 2 bases from V and 8 bases from J, with 7 bases between. The germline V gene has CDR1 SEHNR and CDR2 FQNEAQ (reference sequence). The CDR3 is 12 residues long. The CDR3: CASSLTVDEQFF. The CDR3 region has the DNA TGTGCCAGCAGCTTAACGGTAGATGAGCAGTTCTTC.

The CDR3 bases are TGTGCCAGCAGAGCGGGAGGAAAAGAGACCCAGTACTTC. Its translation: CASRAGGKETQYF. This chain joins TRBV12-3 or TRBV12-4 and TRBJ2-5; 9 bases align to TRBD2. Germline trimming cut 6 bases from V and 3 bases from J; bases unmatched to any gene: 2. The CDR3 has 13 amino acids.

V gene TRBV28 combines with J gene TRBJ2-7, with 7 bases aligning to TRBD2. The CDR3 extends over 14 amino acids. Germline-derived CDR1 and CDR2 are MDHEN and SYDVKM. Unmatched junction bases numbered 7, after V lost 2 bases and J lost 6 bases. CDR3 coding DNA: TGTGCCAGCAGTTTACCCAGGGAGGGAGGCGAGCAGTACTTC. This sequence encodes CASSLPREGGEQYF.

This clonotype was found many times. V gene TRBV20-1 combines with J gene TRBJ2-5; tentative D call: TRBD1 (6 bases). Germline V gives CDR1 DFQATT, CDR2 SNEGSKA (reference sequence). CDR3 length equals 14 residues. Trimming shortened V by 6 bases and J by 2 bases, and 16 bases separated the two germline ends. CDR3: CSAYPGQLQETQYF. DNA for the CDR3: TGCAGTGCCTATCCCGGACAGCTACAAGAGACCCAGTACTTC.

As DNA, the CDR3 is TGTGCCAGCAGCTTACTGACTAGCGGGGCCGGGGAGCTGTTTTTT. Protein product: CASSLLTSGAGELFF. This chain links TRBV7-2 with TRBJ2-2, with 11 bases identical to TRBD2. Germline V CDR1 and CDR2: SGHTA, FQGNSA. V trimming: 2 bases; J trimming: 6 bases; junction bases outside the gene matches: 2. The CDR3 sequence is 15 residues long.

This clonotype was seen at least ten times. The V call is TRBV12-3 or TRBV12-4, the J call TRBJ2-1; 10 nucleotides agree with TRBD2. J was trimmed by 1 base and V by 5 bases; bases with no gene match: 2. The CDR3 is 15 amino acids. For the CDR3, the DNA is TGTGCCAGCAGTACTAGCGGGGAATCCTACAATGAGCAGTTCTTC. It codes for CASSTSGESYNEQFF.

V usage is TRBV4-1 and J usage is TRBJ1-2, with D possibly being TRBD1 (6 bases). The ends were cut back, 1 base at V and 6 bases at J, with 21 bases in the middle. Germline V gene lookup returns CDR1 MGHRA and CDR2 YSYEKL. This CDR3 has 17 residues. The CDR3 DNA sequence: TGCGCCAGCAGCCAAGGGGTCATATTAGGGGGGGCTCATGGCTACACCTTC. Translation gives CASSQGVILGGAHGYTF.

The chain joins TRBV12-3 or TRBV12-4 to TRBJ2-5; maybe TRBD1 (5 bases). The ends were cut back, 4 bases at V and 1 base at J, with 13 bases in the middle. This CDR3 is built from 15 residues. CDR3 nucleotide sequence: TGTGCCAGCAGTTGGGGCGTCTCAATCCAAGAGACCCAGTACTTC. Amino acid sequence: CASSWGVSIQETQYF.

This clonotype was counted a few times. This chain connects TRBV5-1 to TRBJ2-1; maybe TRBD2 (5 bases). Germline V CDR1 and CDR2: SGHRS, YFSETQ. V lost 3 bases, J lost 0 bases, and 10 bases lay in between. The CDR3 covers 15 residues. The DNA of the CDR3 is TGCGCCAGCAGCTCGTTAGCGAGCTCCTACAATGAGCAGTTCTTC. It specifies CASSSLASSYNEQFF.

V usage is TRBV15 and J usage is TRBJ2-3; 10 bases map to TRBD2. Germline V gives CDR1 LNHNV, CDR2 YYDKDF (reference sequence). V shed 1 base, J shed 2 bases, and the junction held 3 bases outside the gene matches. The CDR3 is made up of 16 amino acids. The CDR3 here is CATSRGLAGDTDTQYF. The CDR3 DNA sequence: TGTGCCACCAGCAGAGGGCTAGCGGGAGACACAGATACGCAGTATTTT.

This clonotype showed up many times. This chain links TRBV29-1 with TRBJ2-1; D unclear. V lost 7 bases and J 0 bases, leaving 4 bases between the germline ends. The CDR3 has 11 residues. The germline gives CDR1 SQVTM, CDR2 ANQGSEA. The CDR3 coding sequence is TGCAGCGGAAGCTCCTACAATGAGCAGTTCTTC. It is translated as CSGSSYNEQFF.

The genes are TRBV5-6 and TRBJ2-7; no firm D call. The CDR3 has 13 amino acids. V lost 2 bases and J lost 3, with 9 bases in between. Germline V gene data show CDR1 as SGHDT and CDR2 as YYEEEE. The CDR3 sequence: CASSFGQHYEQYF. For the CDR3, the DNA is TGTGCCAGCAGCTTCGGGCAACACTACGAGCAGTACTTC. Looking up the rest from reference TRBV5-6 and TRBJ2-7 gives the full variable domain: DAGVTQSPTHLIKTRGQQVTLRCSPKSGHDTVSWYQQALGQGPQFIFQYYEEEERQRGNFPDRFSGHQFPNYSSELNVNALLLGDSALYLCASSFGQHYEQYFGPGTRLTVT.

This clonotype was found many times. The V and J genes are TRBV15 and TRBJ2-7, with TRBD1 matching 10 bases. Trimming at V came to 2 bases and at J to 4 bases, leaving 11 bases not matched to a gene. The germline gives CDR1 LNHNV, CDR2 YYDKDF (reference sequence). This CDR3 is 17 amino acids long. The CDR3 nucleotides read TGTGCCACCAGCAGAAACTTCCCGGGACAGGGGTATTACGAGCAGTACTTC. Translation gives CATSRNFPGQGYYEQYF.

At least ten counts were recorded for this clonotype. This chain joins TRBV20-1 and TRBJ2-3; weak D call: TRBD2 (5 bases). The CDR3 spans 15 residues. V gave up 0 bases and J gave up 2 bases, with 12 bases separating them. Per the germline V gene, CDR1 is DFQATT and CDR2 is SNEGSKA (reference sequence). CDR3 sequence: CSARDRDHHTDTQYF. DNA for the CDR3: TGCAGTGCTAGAGATCGGGATCATCACACAGATACGCAGTATTTT.

The chain has TRBV7-3 and TRBJ2-1; D perhaps matches TRBD1 (6 bases). This CDR3 is 14 amino acids long. Germline-derived CDR1 and CDR2 are SGHTA and FQGTGA. V gave up 7 bases and J gave up 4 bases, with 14 bases separating them. The CDR3 reads CASKDSPGYNEQFF. The DNA for the CDR3 is TGTGCCAGCAAGGACAGCCCAGGATACAATGAGCAGTTCTTC.

This clonotype has more than one count but fewer than ten. The chain recombines TRBV5-1 with TRBJ2-7, with TRBD2 identical over 9 bases. The V segment lost 4 bases and the J segment 2 bases; nucleotides outside the gene matches: 7. Germline-derived CDR1 and CDR2 are SGHRS and YFSETQ. The CDR3 has 15 amino acids. This chain's CDR3 is CASSETGLAAYEQYF. In DNA, the CDR3 is TGCGCCAGCAGCGAGACGGGACTAGCAGCCTACGAGCAGTACTTC.

The chain is built from TRBV20-1 and TRBJ1-5; no clear D gene. Germline V gene sequence: CDR1 DFQATT, CDR2 SNEGSKA (reference sequence). Trimming stripped 0 bases from V and 3 bases from J, with 15 bases between. This CDR3 has 16 amino acids. CDR3 sequence: CSARETGLHYNQPQHF. DNA of the CDR3: TGCAGTGCTAGAGAGACCGGGCTGCACTACAATCAGCCCCAGCATTTT.

This clonotype was recorded a few times. The V and J genes are TRBV3-1 and TRBJ2-7; D is unclear. Germline CDR1 is LGHDT and CDR2 is YNNKEL (reference sequence). With 2 bases removed from V and 2 bases from J, the gap between germline ends came to 7 bases. This CDR3 has 13 amino acids. The CDR3 DNA is TGTGCCAGCAGCCAAAGGCCTCCCTACGAGCAGTACTTC. Translated, it gives CASSQRPPYEQYF.

Many counts were recorded for this clonotype. The rearrangement joins TRBV28 to TRBJ2-7; TRBD1 agrees at 9 bases. The germline gives CDR1 MDHEN, CDR2 SYDVKM. With 6 bases clipped from V and 5 bases from J, the junction kept 8 bases outside the gene matches. This CDR3 has 14 residues. The CDR3 protein is CASRPRTGENEQYF. The CDR3 region has the DNA TGTGCCAGCAGACCTAGGACAGGGGAAAACGAGCAGTACTTC.

The chain recombines TRBV12-3 or TRBV12-4 with TRBJ1-3; 9 bases line up with TRBD1. This CDR3 is 17 amino acids long. The ends lost 5 bases at V and 5 bases at J; junction bases unmatched: 13. The CDR3 DNA follows: TGTGCCAGCAGTGAGACCTTATTTGGACAGGGGAGAAACACCATATATTTT. It is translated as CASSETLFGQGRNTIYF.

This clonotype was seen a handful of times. V is TRBV12-3 or TRBV12-4 and J is TRBJ2-7; the D gene is possibly TRBD1 (6 bases). Trimming removed 3 bases from V and 1 base from J, with 7 bases in between. This CDR3 region has 13 residues. CDR3: CASSFGQSYEQYF. CDR3 bases: TGTGCCAGCAGTTTCGGACAGTCCTACGAGCAGTACTTC.

In its sample, this clonotype was seen a few times. The V call is TRBV20-1, the J call TRBJ1-4; 10 bases map to TRBD1. CDR1 is DFQATT and CDR2 is SNEGSKA in the germline V gene (reference sequence). The CDR3 spans 14 residues. The ends lost 2 bases at V and 8 bases at J; junction bases unmatched: 5. The CDR3 region has the DNA TGCAGTGCTAGACGGGACAGGGGTGGCGAAAAACTGTTTTTT. This sequence encodes CSARRDRGGEKLFF.

The gene calls are TRBV12-3 or TRBV12-4 and TRBJ1-3, with D possibly matching TRBD1 (6 bases). This CDR3 has 17 residues. The V end was cut by 7 bases, the J end by 1 base, with 20 bases between. The CDR3: CASNTVPRGGSGNTIYF. CDR3 in DNA: TGTGCCAGCAATACTGTGCCCAGGGGAGGATCTGGAAACACCATATATTTT.

This chain uses TRBV28 with TRBJ2-7; TRBD1 matches 11 bases. Germline V gene sequence: CDR1 MDHEN, CDR2 SYDVKM. This CDR3 has 15 residues. Trimming removed 7 bases from V and 4 bases from J; junction bases left unmatched: 9. The CDR3 is CASTPVGTGGYEQYF. CDR3 nucleotide sequence: TGTGCCAGCACCCCAGTGGGGACAGGGGGTTACGAGCAGTACTTC. The full variable domain, its missing parts supplied by reference TRBV28 and TRBJ2-7, is DVKVTQSSRYLVKRTGEKVFLECVQDMDHENMFWYRQDPGLGLRLIYFSYDVKMKEKGDIPEGYSVSREKKERFSLILESASTNQTSMYLCASTPVGTGGYEQYFGPGTRLTVT.

This clonotype was detected only a few times. The chain is built from TRBV11-2 and TRBJ2-2, with D uncertain. Trimming pared 3 bases from V and 3 bases from J, leaving 5 bases between. The CDR3 covers 13 residues. Germline CDR1 reads SGHAT; CDR2 reads FQNNGV. CDR3 region: CASSFGYTGELFF. The CDR3, as DNA: TGTGCCAGCAGCTTCGGATACACCGGGGAGCTGTTTTTT. The full variable domain, rest sourced from reference TRBV11-2 and TRBJ2-2, is EAGVAQSPRYKIIEKRQSVAFWCNPISGHATLYWYQQILGQGPKLLIQFQNNGVVDDSQLPKDRFSAERLKGVDSTLKIQPAKLEDSAVYLCASSFGYTGELFFGEGSRLTVL.

The J gene is TRBJ2-1, the V gene TRBV5-5; the D call may be TRBD1 or TRBD2 (6 bases each). The CDR3 loop spans 15 amino acids. CDR1 is SGHKS, CDR2 YYEKEE, per germline (reference sequence). The V end was cut by 4 bases, the J end by 4 bases, with 15 bases between. CDR3: CASSPDGGLYNEQFF. The CDR3, as DNA: TGTGCCAGCAGCCCGGACGGGGGCCTTTACAATGAGCAGTTCTTC.